This TCR beta chain was documented in a study of OX40 agonist ivuxolimab in advanced cancers. Study at large: Ivuxolimab, an agonist antibody against OX40 (CD134), was given to patients. A male proportion of more than 75% was recorded, with mean age approximately 64 years and range about 23 to 80. Intravenous ivuxolimab at 0.01 to 10 mg/kg was given to patients every 2 weeks.

Clones were read by immunoSEQ multiplex PCR, and TCRdb kept only the in-frame ones, dropping some. The profile shows roughly 140,000 clones, 94% of them singletons. Between the trimmed V and J ends, which lost 3 bases and 2 bases, there was a span of 11 bases. In germline, CDR1 is SQVTM, CDR2 ANQGSEA. CDR3 length: 14 amino acids. The rearrangement joins TRBV29-1 to TRBJ1-5; D is perhaps TRBD1 (6 bases). This material consisted of CD4+ or CD8+ T cells sorted from blood, taken in a trial of the OX40 agonist ivuxolimab. The source is an adult with an advanced solid tumor such as melanoma, head and neck, liver or kidney cancer. CDR3 DNA sequence: TGCAGCGTTGAGACAGGCTCCGGCAATCAGCCCCAGCATTTT. Amino acids: CSVETGSGNQPQHF.